A selection of T cell receptor beta chains follows, all from one sample in a study of CD8 T cells in Susac syndrome. TCRdb re-called the immunoSEQ multiplex PCR reads through MiXCR, storing one row per CDR3 protein. Found here are hundreds of thousands of distinct CDR3 sequences, about 94% of them singletons; the top ten hold under 0.2%. Sequenced input: CD4+ T cells from PBMCs. These receptors all come from a human donor with Susac syndrome. The CDR3 runs from the conserved cysteine through the conserved F or W. The order of the fields is CDR3 DNA, CDR3 protein, J gene, V gene, D gene, clone size. A D gene is named only where the DNA matches it firmly. Clone sizes are given selectively: once, few, many, or a class where the clone is expanded.

DNA: TGTGCCAGCAGCCTCGGGACGGGGATGTCCTACGAGCAGTACTTC
CDR3: CASSLGTGMSYEQYF
J: TRBJ2-7
V: TRBV7-2
D: NA
size: NA

DNA: TGTGCCAGCAGTTCGGCAGGGGGTATGCCCCAGCATTTT
CDR3: CASSSAGGMPQHF
J: TRBJ1-5
V: TRBV27
D: TRBD1
size: NA

DNA: TGCGCCAGCAGCCAAGGCGGACTTTTCAACTATGGCTACACCTTC
CDR3: CASSQGGLFNYGYTF
J: TRBJ1-2
V: TRBV4-3
D: NA
size: NA

DNA: TGCAGCGGAACGAGGGCGAAGACTGAAGCTTTCTTT
CDR3: CSGTRAKTEAFF
J: TRBJ1-1
V: TRBV29-1
D: NA
size: NA

DNA: TGTGCCACCAGTGATCCTGTCTATGGCTACACCTTC
CDR3: CATSDPVYGYTF
J: TRBJ1-2
V: TRBV24-1
D: NA
size: NA

DNA: TGTGCCTGGAGGCTCGGGGGGTCCTCCTACGAGCAGTACTTC
CDR3: CAWRLGGSSYEQYF
J: TRBJ2-7
V: TRBV30
D: TRBD2
size: NA

DNA: TGTGCCAGCAGCTTACACAGTACCGACGAGCAGTACTTC
CDR3: CASSLHSTDEQYF
J: TRBJ2-7
V: TRBV7-9
D: NA
size: NA

DNA: TGTGCCGTGACCTCGGGCGGCCTCCCAGCTAACTATGGCTACACCTTC
CDR3: CAVTSGGLPANYGYTF
J: TRBJ1-2
V: TRBV6-6
D: NA
size: once

DNA: TGTGCCAGCAGTGAATTCCGGGGCGCTGGTCAGCCCCAGCATTTT
CDR3: CASSEFRGAGQPQHF
J: TRBJ1-5
V: TRBV2
D: NA
size: NA

DNA: TGCAGTGCTACCGACAGGGCCTACGAGCAGTACTTC
CDR3: CSATDRAYEQYF
J: TRBJ2-7
V: TRBV20-1
D: TRBD1
size: NA

DNA: TGTGCCAGCAGCTCCCTACTAGCGGGGCCATACAATGAGCAGTTCTTC
CDR3: CASSSLLAGPYNEQFF
J: TRBJ2-1
V: TRBV11-2
D: TRBD2
size: once

DNA: TGTGCCAGCAGCTTAGACATTAGCACAGATACGCAGTATTTT
CDR3: CASSLDISTDTQYF
J: TRBJ2-3
V: TRBV7-9
D: NA
size: NA

DNA: TGCAGTGCTTCCCCTAACGACATGGGCACTGAAGCTTTCTTT
CDR3: CSASPNDMGTEAFF
J: TRBJ1-1
V: TRBV20-1
D: NA
size: NA

DNA: TGCAGTGCTAGCTGGCACAGGAGCTCCTACGAGCAGTACTTC
CDR3: CSASWHRSSYEQYF
J: TRBJ2-7
V: TRBV20-1
D: NA
size: NA

DNA: TGTGCCAGCAGCTTAGATTACGCGGGGGCGAACACTGAAGCTTTCTTT
CDR3: CASSLDYAGANTEAFF
J: TRBJ1-1
V: TRBV11-2
D: NA
size: NA

DNA: TGTGCCAGCAGCCCTACAGGGGTGAATCAGCCCCAGCATTTT
CDR3: CASSPTGVNQPQHF
J: TRBJ1-5
V: TRBV11-3
D: TRBD1
size: NA

DNA: TGTGCCAGCAGTTATCGACCGGGACTGCGGACTAATGAAAAACTGTTTTTT
CDR3: CASSYRPGLRTNEKLFF
J: TRBJ1-4
V: TRBV6-5
D: NA
size: NA